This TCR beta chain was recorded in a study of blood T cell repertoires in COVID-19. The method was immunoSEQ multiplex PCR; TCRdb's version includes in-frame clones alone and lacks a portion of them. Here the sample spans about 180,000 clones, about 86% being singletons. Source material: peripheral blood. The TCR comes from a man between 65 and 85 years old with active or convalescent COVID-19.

The CDR3 region has the DNA TGTGCCAGCTCCCGAACCACACAGGAGGGGGAAAAACTGTTTTTT. This gives the protein CASSRTTQEGEKLFF. The V gene is TRBV18, the J gene TRBJ1-4; D is perhaps TRBD1 (5 bases). This CDR3 region has 15 residues. CDR1 KGHSH and CDR2 LQKENI come from the germline V gene. With 6 bases removed from V and 8 bases from J, the gap between germline ends came to 19 bases. The full variable domain, in which reference TRBV18 and TRBJ1-4 provide the parts outside the CDR3, is NAGVMQNPRHLVRRRGQEARLRCSPMKGHSHVYWYRQLPEEGLKFMVYLQKENIIDESGMPKERFSAEFPKEGPSILRIQQVVRGDSAAYFCASSRTTQEGEKLFFGSGTQLSVL.